This T cell receptor beta chain was recovered during a study of sequential checkpoint blockade in melanoma. Study-wide context: Randomization was 1:1 between first-line nivolumab→ipilimumab and ipilimumab→nivolumab. Findings of the study overall: In arm A, pretreatment tumor clonality was associated with response. Tumor T-cell fraction and clonality correlated with PD-L1 and CD8+ counts.

Measured with immunoSEQ multiplex PCR; TCRdb has only the in-frame clones, and not every one. The sample shows 4,200 or so clones, around 24% of them seen only once. Comment on this clone: The target antigen is unknown.

Indicated treatment: randomized to nivolumab then ipilimumab (arm A) or the reverse (arm B). V was cut by 7 bases and J by 1 base, with 11 bases left in between. Germline V CDR1 and CDR2: LNHDA, SQIVND (reference sequence). The CDR3 consists of 14 residues. The chain joins TRBV19 to TRBJ1-5, with unresolved D. This receptor was obtained from a human donor with melanoma. Material: tumor tissue (inferred from file names), obtained from a patient given nivolumab and ipilimumab in sequence. The CDR3 sequence is CASTPALSNQPQHF. CDR3 DNA sequence: TGTGCCAGTACCCCGGCCCTGAGCAATCAGCCCCAGCATTTT.